The rows below give T cell receptor beta chains drawn from one sample of a study of CD8 T cells in ankylosing spondylitis. TCRdb reanalysed the 5' RACE reads using MiXCR and keeps one entry per CDR3 protein. The sample has under 850,000 distinct CDR3 sequences; around 20% are singletons. Material: blood, either unsorted or a sorted T cell fraction (not recorded which). Every receptor here comes from a male donor with ankylosing spondylitis. Both conserved end residues are part of each CDR3. Each record gives: J gene, D gene, clone size, V gene, CDR3 protein, CDR3 DNA. D genes are given only for firm matches. Clone size is given for some rows only: seen once, a few or many times, or a class if the clone is expanded.

>TRBJ2-1|TRBD2|NA|TRBV4-3
CASSQEVSGLAAYNEQFF
TGCGCCAGCAGCCAAGAAGTGTCTGGTCTAGCGGCGTACAATGAGCAGTTCTTC
>TRBJ2-1|NA|NA|TRBV24-1
CATSDQGHTIYNEQFF
TGTGCCACCAGTGATCAAGGGCATACGATTTACAATGAGCAGTTCTTC
>TRBJ1-1|NA|NA|TRBV6-5
CASSYNGPTVNTEAFF
TGTGCCAGCAGTTATAACGGCCCCACAGTGAACACTGAAGCTTTCTTT
>TRBJ2-3|NA|few|TRBV3-1
CATSRGLSADTQYF
TGTGCCACATCTCGGGGGTTGTCCGCAGATACGCAGTATTTT
>TRBJ2-3|TRBD2|NA|TRBV20-1
CSAREPGTSGYTDTQYF
TGCAGTGCTAGAGAGCCCGGGACTAGCGGCTACACAGATACGCAGTATTTT
>TRBJ1-1|NA|NA|TRBV7-8
CASSPGGRADGTEAFF
TGTGCCAGCAGCCCCGGGGGCAGGGCAGACGGGACTGAAGCTTTCTTT
>TRBJ1-5|NA|once|TRBV21-1
CASSKGGDNQPQHF
TGTGCCAGCAGCAAAGGAGGGGACAATCAGCCCCAGCATTTT
>TRBJ2-4|TRBD1|many|TRBV11-2
CASSPGGRTGGYRNIQYF
TGTGCCAGCAGCCCAGGAGGAAGGACAGGCGGATACCGAAACATTCAGTACTTC
>TRBJ2-7|NA|NA|TRBV7-2
CASSRRGQPYEQYF
TGTGCCAGCAGCCGGAGGGGACAGCCCTACGAGCAGTACTTC
>TRBJ2-5|NA|NA|TRBV28
CASSLKPHADQETQYF
TGTGCCAGCAGTTTAAAGCCCCACGCCGACCAAGAGACCCAGTACTTC
>TRBJ2-1|TRBD2|many|TRBV5-1
CASSLASGPSNEQFF
TGCGCCAGCAGCTTGGCTAGCGGCCCGAGTAATGAGCAGTTCTTC
>TRBJ2-7|TRBD1|NA|TRBV7-9
CASSDRDSYYEQYF
TGTGCCAGCAGCGACCGGGACAGTTACTACGAGCAGTACTTC
>TRBJ1-6|NA|NA|TRBV11-3
CASSPRNGNSPLHF
TGTGCCAGCAGCCCAAGGAACGGGAATTCACCCCTCCACTTT
>TRBJ2-2|NA|few|TRBV12-3/TRBV12-4
CASMLGGGTTGELFF
TGTGCCAGCATGTTGGGAGGGGGCACCACCGGGGAGCTGTTTTTT
>TRBJ1-6|NA|few|TRBV9
CASSVRDTLSSYNSPLHF
TGTGCCAGCAGCGTAAGGGACACGTTGAGCTCCTATAATTCACCCCTCCACTTT
>TRBJ2-3|TRBD2|NA|TRBV2
CASRRRETTDTQYF
TGTGCCAGCAGGAGGCGGGAGACCACAGATACGCAGTATTTT
>TRBJ2-2|NA|few|TRBV4-3
CASSQDRATGELFF
TGCGCCAGCAGCCAAGACAGGGCCACCGGGGAGCTGTTTTTT
>TRBJ1-1|NA|NA|TRBV6-5
CASSYSTAPGSEAFF
TGTGCCAGCAGTTACTCGACAGCCCCTGGCTCTGAAGCTTTCTTT
>TRBJ2-7|TRBD1|few|TRBV5-1
CASSKGQGLTYEQYF
TGCGCCAGCAGCAAGGGACAGGGGTTAACCTACGAGCAGTACTTC
>TRBJ2-5|TRBD1|NA|TRBV7-9
CASSLSGQGFQETQYF
TGTGCCAGCAGCTTATCGGGACAGGGATTCCAAGAGACCCAGTACTTC
>TRBJ2-2|NA|few|TRBV12-3/TRBV12-4
CASTPNVGTGELFF
TGTGCCAGCACCCCAAATGTGGGCACCGGGGAGCTGTTTTTT
>TRBJ2-1|NA|NA|TRBV27
CASSFLVSYNEQFF
TGTGCCAGCAGTTTTCTAGTCTCCTACAATGAGCAGTTCTTC
>TRBJ1-4|TRBD1|few|TRBV7-6
CASSYGTGGEKLFF
TGTGCCAGCAGCTACGGGACAGGGGGCGAAAAACTGTTTTTT
>TRBJ1-2|TRBD1|few|TRBV12-3/TRBV12-4
CASSFSTGLEGYTF
TGTGCCAGCAGTTTCTCGACAGGGTTGGAAGGCTACACCTTC
>TRBJ2-1|TRBD2|NA|TRBV12-3/TRBV12-4
CASSLALGGRYNEQFF
TGTGCCAGCAGTTTAGCGCTGGGCGGGAGGTACAATGAGCAGTTCTTC
>TRBJ2-2|NA|NA|TRBV2
CASKGYTGELFF
TGTGCCAGCAAGGGCTACACCGGGGAGCTGTTTTTT
>TRBJ2-1|NA|few|TRBV29-1
CSVGDLTSYNEQFF
TGCAGCGTCGGCGACTTAACGTCCTACAATGAGCAGTTCTTC
>TRBJ2-5|NA|few|TRBV10-3
CAIMDPTGQETQYF
TGTGCCATAATGGACCCGACCGGGCAAGAGACCCAGTACTTC
>TRBJ2-7|NA|few|TRBV12-3/TRBV12-4
CASSSRGGAIEQYF
TGTGCCAGCTCCTCTAGGGGGGGAGCTATCGAGCAGTACTTC
>TRBJ2-5|TRBD2|NA|TRBV20-1
CSARDRAGLAGETQYF
TGCAGTGCTAGAGACCGTGCGGGACTAGCGGGAGAGACCCAGTACTTC
>TRBJ2-5|TRBD1|NA|TRBV20-1
CSARSGQLKETQYF
TGCAGTGCTAGATCGGGACAGTTGAAAGAGACCCAGTACTTC
>TRBJ1-1|NA|NA|TRBV4-3
CASSQDWRGENTEAFF
TGCGCCAGCAGCCAAGATTGGCGGGGGGAGAACACTGAAGCTTTCTTT
>TRBJ2-5|NA|few|TRBV6-5
CASSYYSGITVGRRETQYF
TGTGCCAGCAGTTACTATTCAGGGATCACTGTGGGCCGAAGAGAGACCCAGTACTTC
>TRBJ2-5|NA|few|TRBV21-1
CASSKRERGETQYF
TGTGCCAGCAGCAAACGAGAAAGGGGAGAGACCCAGTACTTC
>TRBJ2-1|TRBD2|few|TRBV6-5
CASSYSRTSGEQFF
TGTGCCAGCAGTTACTCGCGGACTAGCGGTGAGCAGTTCTTC
>TRBJ1-2|TRBD1|NA|TRBV5-1
CASSLEAGGFNYGYTF
TGCGCCAGCAGCTTGGAGGCAGGGGGATTTAACTATGGCTACACCTTC
>TRBJ2-7|NA|NA|TRBV5-1
CASRSEGASNEQYF
TGCGCCAGCAGGTCGGAAGGGGCCTCCAACGAGCAGTACTTC
>TRBJ2-5|TRBD2|NA|TRBV5-1
CASSLASGRAFQKTQYF
TGCGCCAGCAGCTTGGCCAGCGGGAGGGCCTTTCAGAAGACCCAGTACTTC
>TRBJ2-3|TRBD2|few|TRBV10-3
CAISVGSGGPSYTDTQYF
TGTGCCATCAGTGTGGGTAGCGGGGGGCCTTCCTACACAGATACGCAGTATTTT
>TRBJ1-3|TRBD1|NA|TRBV12-3/TRBV12-4
CASRDRGRGNTIYF
TGTGCCAGCAGGGACAGGGGGCGAGGAAACACCATATATTTT
>TRBJ1-1|NA|many|TRBV3-1
CASSQGRANTEAFF
TGTGCCAGCAGCCAAGGCAGGGCGAACACTGAAGCTTTCTTT
>TRBJ1-4|NA|NA|TRBV7-2
CASSPDRSRGEKLFF
TGTGCCAGCAGCCCAGACCGGAGTAGGGGTGAAAAACTGTTTTTT
>TRBJ2-5|TRBD2|many|TRBV5-1
CASSDGTSGQETQYF
TGCGCCAGCAGCGACGGAACTAGCGGCCAAGAGACCCAGTACTTC
>TRBJ1-5|TRBD1|NA|TRBV20-1
CSAQTGTGVANQPQHF
TGCAGTGCCCAAACCGGGACAGGGGTTGCCAATCAGCCCCAGCATTTT
>TRBJ2-4|NA|once|TRBV7-8
CASSSLEGNIQYF
TGTGCCAGCAGCTCACTAGAGGGGAACATTCAGTACTTC
>TRBJ1-1|NA|NA|TRBV27
CASSPRRQSHEAFF
TGTGCCAGCAGTCCCCGACGACAGAGTCATGAAGCTTTCTTT
>TRBJ1-1|NA|few|TRBV29-1
CSGGRMNTEAFF
TGCAGCGGAGGACGGATGAACACTGAAGCTTTCTTT